Included here is one T cell receptor (beta chain) sequence, with context. Its specific antigen is unknown. These reads were obtained on an Illumina HiSeq 2000. TCR beta cDNA libraries were prepared using 5'RACE template switching, which introduced a universal primer site and unique molecular identifiers. Priming for cDNA synthesis came from the TCR beta constant segment, and two successive PCR amplification steps followed. Under the source paper's analysis protocol: MIGEC was used to demultiplex reads and group the reads by UMI, and MiTCR was used to assemble and quantify clonotypes. Only TCR cDNA sequences supported by at least two reads were kept to exclude erroneous sequences. The tcR package was used for downstream repertoire analysis, with clonotypes matched between fractions based on CDR3 nucleotide sequence plus V segment. VDJmatch was used to annotate antigen specificity against VDJdb, with one amino acid substitution in CDR3 permitted. TCRdb reprocessed the reads, and each CDR3 protein sequence is entered once, without DNA. TCRdb's processing, not the study's, gives the V and J calls here. Per the sample table, the count is about 400,000 distinct CDR3 sequences. The top ten hold roughly 10% of the sample.

As encoded in the germline V gene, CDR1 is SGHAT while CDR2 is FQNNGV. The CDR3 goes from the cysteine to the phenylalanine over 14 residues. The nucleotide record is missing. This sample was included in a study of T cells expressing NK-cell markers (dated by TCRdb to 2019 to 2021). Regarding the study in general: Three sorted T-cell subsets (CD3+CD56+NKG2C+, CD3+CD56+NKG2C- and CD3+CD56-NKG2C+) from eight donors had their TCR beta-chain repertoires profiled. Illumina HiSeq 2000/2500, MiSeq or NextSeq was used to sequence libraries as 2 x 150 bp reads. The eight sequenced donors were randomly selected healthy volunteers, three men and five women. Of the eight sequenced donors, seven were found to be HCMV-seropositive and one was found to be HCMV-seronegative. Results the study describes overall, beyond this receptor: Those dominant clonotypes were again the most abundant among CD3+CD56-NKG2C+ cells in several donors, at about 28.3-65%. It remained unclear whether the expanded NKG2C-expressing T cell clones were specific for HCMV antigens. In six or seven donors, the dominant CD3+CD56+NKG2C+ clonotypes ranked among the top 10 CD8+ clonotypes, making up 1.0-7.0% of CD8+ T cells.

HCMV-specific IgG was detected in serum with a commercial ELISA kit to determine HCMV serostatus. Ficoll density gradient centrifugation was used to isolate peripheral blood mononuclear cells from blood. Source material: blood T cells: a sorted CD56 or NKG2C T cell subset, CD4+ or CD8+ T cells, or bulk PBMC T cells (not recorded which). The sequence was collected from a woman aged 50 to 60 in good health. Donor details come from another sample of the same person, matched by shared clones. The sequence links TRBV11-2 to TRBJ1-3. CDR3 reads: CASSLAGIGNTIYF.